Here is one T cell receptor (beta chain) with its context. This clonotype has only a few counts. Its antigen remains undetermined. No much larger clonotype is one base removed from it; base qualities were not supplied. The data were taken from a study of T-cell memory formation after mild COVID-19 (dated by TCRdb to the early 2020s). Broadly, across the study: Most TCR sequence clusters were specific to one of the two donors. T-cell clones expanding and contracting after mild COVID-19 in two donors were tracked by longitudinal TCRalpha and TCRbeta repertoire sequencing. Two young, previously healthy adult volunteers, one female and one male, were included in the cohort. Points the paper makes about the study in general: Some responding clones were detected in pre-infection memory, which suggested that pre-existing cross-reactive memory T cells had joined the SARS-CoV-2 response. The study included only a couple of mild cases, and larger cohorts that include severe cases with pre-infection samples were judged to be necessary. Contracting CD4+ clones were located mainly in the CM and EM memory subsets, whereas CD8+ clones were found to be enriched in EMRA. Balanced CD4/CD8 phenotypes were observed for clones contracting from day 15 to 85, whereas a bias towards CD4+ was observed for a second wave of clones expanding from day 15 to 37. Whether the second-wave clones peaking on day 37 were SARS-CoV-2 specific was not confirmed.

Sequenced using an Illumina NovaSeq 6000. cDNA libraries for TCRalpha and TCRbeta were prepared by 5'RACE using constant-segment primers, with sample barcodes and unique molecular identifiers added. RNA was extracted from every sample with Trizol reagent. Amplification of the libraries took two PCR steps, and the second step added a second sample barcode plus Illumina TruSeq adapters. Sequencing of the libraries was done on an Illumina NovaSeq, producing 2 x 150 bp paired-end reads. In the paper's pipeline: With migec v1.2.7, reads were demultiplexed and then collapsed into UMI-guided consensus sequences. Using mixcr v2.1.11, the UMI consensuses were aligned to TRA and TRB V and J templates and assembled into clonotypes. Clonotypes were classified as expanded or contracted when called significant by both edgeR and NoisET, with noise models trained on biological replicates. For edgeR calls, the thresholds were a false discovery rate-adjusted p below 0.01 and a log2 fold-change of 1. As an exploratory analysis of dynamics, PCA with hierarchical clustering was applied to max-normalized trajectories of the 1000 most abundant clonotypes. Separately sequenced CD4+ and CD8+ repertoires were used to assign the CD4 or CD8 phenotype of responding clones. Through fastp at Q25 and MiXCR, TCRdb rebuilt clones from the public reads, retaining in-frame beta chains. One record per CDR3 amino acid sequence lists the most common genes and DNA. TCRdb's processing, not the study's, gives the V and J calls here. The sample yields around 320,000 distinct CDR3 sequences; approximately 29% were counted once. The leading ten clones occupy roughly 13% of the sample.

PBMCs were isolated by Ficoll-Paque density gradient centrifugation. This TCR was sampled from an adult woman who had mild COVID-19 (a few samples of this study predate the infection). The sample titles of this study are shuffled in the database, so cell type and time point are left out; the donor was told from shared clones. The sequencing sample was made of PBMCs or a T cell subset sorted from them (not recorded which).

In nucleotides, the sequence is TGTGCCAGCAGTCAAGACCCAGATACGCAGTATTTT. Its coded protein is CASSQDPDTQYF. The rearrangement joined TRBV12-3 or TRBV12-4 to TRBJ2-3; the D gene is not confidently resolved. The CDR3 measures 12 amino acids from cysteine to phenylalanine. The retained sequence is limited to the CDR3, 36 bases, with the frame set at the first base. V is pared back by 5 bases and J by 4 bases, with 7 bases lying between the germline termini.